Following are 20 T cell receptor beta chains from one sample sequenced in a study of T cell responses to AZD1222 COVID-19 vaccine. Sequenced by immunoSEQ multiplex PCR; TCRdb stores in-frame clones only, minus some. The sample has more than 95,000 clones; about 88% are singletons. The source was peripheral blood, collected on day 0 of AZD1222 vaccination. Receptor source: an adult in good health.

The chain joins TRBV24-1 to TRBJ1-1; D gene unclear. The CDR3 consists of 13 residues. Looked up from germline, CDR1 is KGHDR and CDR2 is SFDVKD. Trimming cost V 4 bases and J 5 bases, with 10 bases left between them. CDR3 sequence: CATSDPSQTEAFF. In nucleotides, the CDR3 is TGTGCCACCAGTGACCCTTCCCAGACTGAAGCTTTCTTT.

The chain uses TRBV6-4 and TRBJ1-6; 7 nucleotides align to TRBD1. CDR1 is MRHNA, CDR2 SNTAGT, per germline. The CDR3 has 14 amino acids. V lost 3 bases and J lost 10; bases outside the gene matches: 6. This chain's CDR3 is CASSETGGGSPLHF. Written as DNA, the CDR3 is TGTGCCAGCAGTGAGACCGGAGGGGGCTCACCCCTCCACTTT.

This clone was seen a single time. V usage is TRBV4-3 and J usage is TRBJ2-6; no clear D gene. The CDR3 extends over 15 amino acids. V dropped 5 bases and J dropped 0 bases, with 8 bases sitting between them. Per germline, CDR1 LGHNA and CDR2 YSLEER. For the CDR3, the DNA is TGCGCCAGCAGCTATGGGTACTCTGGGGCCAACGTCCTGACTTTC. It specifies CASSYGYSGANVLTF.

The rearrangement joins TRBV6-5 to TRBJ1-3; 8 nucleotides match TRBD1. Germline CDR1 and CDR2: MNHEY and SVGAGI. With V trimmed by 8 bases and J by 3 bases, 3 bases remained unmatched. The CDR3 consists of 13 residues. The CDR3 coding sequence is TGTGCCAGCCACAGGGGGTATGGAAACACCATATATTTT. Amino acids: CASHRGYGNTIYF.

CDR3 in DNA: TGTGCCAGCAGTGAAGCGAGAGGCACTAAAGGCACAGATACGCAGTATTTT. Its translation: CASSEARGTKGTDTQYF. J is TRBJ2-3 and V is TRBV6-1; D ambiguous. Germline loops: CDR1 MNHNS, CDR2 SASEGT. Between the trimmed V and J ends, which lost 0 bases and 1 base, there was a span of 14 bases. The CDR3 extends over 17 amino acids.

The chain has TRBV6-2 or TRBV6-3 and TRBJ2-1; 8 nucleotides match TRBD2. CDR1 is MNHEY, CDR2 SVGEGT, per germline. Losses at the gene ends were 2 bases for V and 3 bases for J; bases not matched to a gene: 6. This CDR3 has 16 amino acids. The CDR3: CASSYVLAGLYNEQFF. As DNA, the CDR3 is TGTGCCAGCAGTTACGTGCTAGCGGGCCTCTACAATGAGCAGTTCTTC.

This clone showed up just a few times. The chain has TRBV11-2 and TRBJ2-3; D is ambiguous. V lost 6 bases, J lost 0 bases, and 10 bases lay in between. CDR3 size: 14 residues. Germline V gene lookup returns CDR1 SGHAT and CDR2 FQNNGV. The CDR3 sequence: CASRAWASTDTQYF. Here the CDR3 DNA reads TGTGCCAGCAGAGCCTGGGCTAGCACAGATACGCAGTATTTT.

This chain links TRBV11-2 with TRBJ1-1, with 7 bases aligning to TRBD1. The junction had 1 base not matched to a gene; V was cut back by 1 base and J by 5 bases. The CDR3 totals 13 residues. Germline-derived CDR1 and CDR2 are SGHAT and FQNNGV. Here the CDR3 DNA reads TGTGCCAGCAGCTTAGGCAGGGGGACTGAAGCTTTCTTT. Amino acids: CASSLGRGTEAFF.

The chain uses TRBV6-5 and TRBJ1-2, with TRBD1 as a possible D gene (5 bases). CDR1 MNHEY and CDR2 SVGAGI come from the germline V gene. With 5 bases removed from V and 7 bases from J, the gap between germline ends came to 17 bases. The CDR3 consists of 14 residues. The CDR3 nucleotides read TGTGCCAGCAGTCCCTCCGTGGGGGGAGGTGGCTACACCTTC. Amino acid sequence: CASSPSVGGGGYTF.

The J gene is TRBJ1-3, the V gene TRBV2; TRBD1 matches 9 bases. The J segment lost 1 base and the V segment lost 6 bases, leaving 7 bases of the junction unmatched. Germline CDR1 SNHLY, CDR2 FYNNEI. This CDR3 has 16 amino acids. This chain's CDR3 is CASSPGQGSSGNTIYF. CDR3 DNA: TGTGCCAGCAGCCCGGGACAGGGAAGTTCTGGAAACACCATATATTTT.

This clone has only a few counts. This chain uses TRBV2 with TRBJ2-7; no clear D gene. Germline V gene lookup returns CDR1 SNHLY and CDR2 FYNNEI. V lost 6 bases and J lost 6, with 9 bases in between. This CDR3 comprises 11 residues. For the CDR3, the DNA is TGTGCCAGCAGCGTAAAGCGCGAGCAGTACTTC. It codes for CASSVKREQYF.

The chain couples TRBV4-1 to TRBJ1-2, with D maybe TRBD1 (5 bases). The CDR3 length is 16 residues. In germline, CDR1 is MGHRA, CDR2 YSYEKL. V was trimmed by 0 bases and J by 8 bases, leaving 19 bases between them. The CDR3 region is CASSQDSREFLGGYTF. CDR3 nucleotide sequence: TGCGCCAGCAGCCAAGACAGCAGGGAATTTTTGGGAGGCTACACCTTC.

The chain uses TRBV5-5 and TRBJ2-7, with D perhaps TRBD1 or TRBD2 (5 bases each). V was cut by 0 bases and J by 2 bases, with 9 bases left in between. This CDR3 contains 14 residues. CDR1 SGHKS and CDR2 YYEKEE come from the germline V gene (reference sequence). CDR3 loop: CASSLEWGTYEQYF. CDR3 nucleotides: TGTGCCAGCAGCTTGGAGTGGGGGACCTACGAGCAGTACTTC.

V and J are TRBV11-2 and TRBJ2-7; TRBD2 aligns across 8 bases. Germline loops: CDR1 SGHAT, CDR2 FQNNGV. Trimming removed 3 bases from V and 0 bases from J; junction bases left unmatched: 7. The CDR3 sequence is 16 residues long. This CDR3 reads CASSLPAGGPSYEQYF. Written as DNA, the CDR3 is TGTGCCAGCAGCTTGCCCGCGGGAGGCCCCTCCTACGAGCAGTACTTC.

This chain joins TRBV7-3 and TRBJ1-5; D is possibly TRBD1 (6 bases). Germline V gene lookup returns CDR1 SGHTA and CDR2 FQGTGA. The CDR3 has 13 residues. V was cut by 3 bases and J by 4 bases, with 7 bases left in between. In DNA form, the CDR3 reads TGTGCCAGCAGCTTCGACAGGAATCAGCCCCAGCATTTT. Its translation is CASSFDRNQPQHF. The whole variable domain, remainder taken from reference TRBV7-3 and TRBJ1-5, is GAGVSQTPSNKVTEKGKYVELRCDPISGHTALYWYRQSLGQGPEFLIYFQGTGAADDSGLPNDRFFAVRPEGSVSTLKIQRTERGDSAVYLCASSFDRNQPQHFGDGTRLSIL.

This chain's CDR3 is CASSLGRIAGELFF. The CDR3 DNA follows: TGTGCCAGCAGCTTAGGTCGAATCGCCGGGGAGCTGTTTTTT. J is TRBJ2-2 and V is TRBV11-3; D ambiguous. The CDR3 consists of 14 residues. CDR1 is SGHNT, CDR2 YENEEA, per germline. Trimming removed 1 base at V and 6 bases at J, with 9 bases between. Full variable domain (rest looked up from reference TRBV11-3 and TRBJ2-2): EAGVVQSPRYKIIEKKQPVAFWCNPISGHNTLYWYLQNLGQGPELLIRYENEEAVDDSQLPKDRFSAERLKGVDSTLKIQPAELGDSAVYLCASSLGRIAGELFFGEGSRLTVL.

The chain links TRBV14 to TRBJ2-2, with D possibly TRBD1 on 5 matching bases. CDR1 is SGHDN and CDR2 is FVKESK in the germline V gene. The CDR3 is 15 residues long. Trimming removed 4 bases from V and 1 base from J, with 10 bases in between. The CDR3 loop reads CASSPRQMNTGELFF. The DNA for the CDR3 is TGTGCCAGCAGCCCCAGACAGATGAACACCGGGGAGCTGTTTTTT.

J is TRBJ1-4 and V is TRBV7-3, with D unresolved. CDR3 size: 13 residues. CDR1 is SGHTA and CDR2 is FQGTGA in the germline V gene. Between the trimmed V and J ends, which lost 2 bases and 8 bases, there was a span of 9 bases. The DNA for the CDR3 is TGTGCCAGCAGCTTAGCGGGAGGGGAAAAACTGTTTTTT. Amino acid sequence: CASSLAGGEKLFF.

The chain employs TRBV28 and TRBJ1-5, with a weak D call TRBD1 (6 bases). Deletions cut 6 bases from V and 1 base from J, with 16 bases between. The CDR3 runs to 16 residues. Germline CDR1 MDHEN, CDR2 SYDVKM. The CDR3, as DNA: TGTGCCAGCAGCTCCGCCGGGGGCCCGAGCAATCAGCCCCAGCATTTT. Translation: CASSSAGGPSNQPQHF.

The chain couples TRBV5-1 to TRBJ2-1; D remains ambiguous. Germline V gene sequence: CDR1 SGHRS, CDR2 YFSETQ. With 7 bases removed from V and 1 base from J, the gap between germline ends came to 9 bases. The CDR3 spans 13 residues. CDR3 bases: TGCGCCAGCGCTAATTGGTCCTACAATGAGCAGTTCTTC. This codes for CASANWSYNEQFF.